Sequencing of this T cell receptor beta chain was carried out in a study of T cell changes during pregnancy in multiple sclerosis. This CDR3 has 14 residues. Germline lookup yields CDR1 MNHEY and CDR2 SVGAGI. Trimming shortened V by 4 bases and J by 5 bases, and 14 bases separated the two germline ends. This table comes from immunoSEQ multiplex PCR, and its TCRdb copy is limited to in-frame clones, with some not included. Among around 100,000 clones listed, about 94% were seen once. Sample: peripheral blood, taken in the third trimester of pregnancy. This receptor was identified in a female donor with multiple sclerosis, enrolled in a pregnancy study. The rearrangement uses TRBV6-5 and TRBJ1-1; unclear D gene. The CDR3 spells CASSSPTERTEAFF. The CDR3 coding sequence is TGTGCCAGCAGTTCCCCCACGGAGAGGACTGAAGCTTTCTTT.